The 32 T cell receptor beta chains presented below share a single source sample, sequenced in a study of blood T cell repertoires in COVID-19. Clones were read by immunoSEQ multiplex PCR, and TCRdb kept only the in-frame ones, dropping some. The repertoire holds 30,000 to 40,000 clones, with approximately 86% as singletons. What was sequenced was peripheral blood. The receptors derive from a woman over 75 with active or convalescent COVID-19.

This clone was detected only once. CDR3 protein: CASGTGKKEAFF. CDR3 sequence (DNA): TGTGCCAGCGGGACAGGGAAGAAAGAAGCTTTCTTT. V and J are TRBV5-6 and TRBJ1-1, with TRBD1 matching over 9 bases. The CDR3 is 12 amino acids. Germline CDR1 SGHDT, CDR2 YYEEEE. The V gene end was trimmed by 7 bases and the J gene end by 8 bases; junction bases not matched to a gene: 6.

The CDR3 loop reads CATSRDLRLAGGLSYNEQFF. Here the CDR3 DNA reads TGTGCCACCAGCAGAGATCTCCGGCTAGCGGGAGGTCTCTCCTACAATGAGCAGTTCTTC. The gene calls are TRBV15 and TRBJ2-1; TRBD2 matches at 11 bases. The germline CDR1 and CDR2 sequences are LNHNV and YYDKDF (reference sequence). The CDR3 is 20 amino acids. After removal of 0 bases from V and 0 bases from J, the junction contained 10 bases not matched to a gene.

The chain joins TRBV28 to TRBJ2-7; D not certain. The CDR3 spans 14 residues. Between the trimmed V and J ends, which lost 7 bases and 2 bases, there was a span of 15 bases. Germline V gives CDR1 MDHEN, CDR2 SYDVKM. In DNA form, the CDR3 reads TGTGCCAGCATCGTCAAGACTGGCCCCTACGAGCAGTACTTC. This codes for CASIVKTGPYEQYF.

The gene calls are TRBV4-3 and TRBJ2-3; the D gene is possibly TRBD1 (5 bases). CDR1 LGHNA and CDR2 YSLEER come from the germline V gene. V was pared by 4 bases and J by 6 bases, with 11 bases between. The CDR3 length is 13 residues. The CDR3 reads CASSRQNLDTQYF. The CDR3 DNA reads TGCGCCAGCAGCCGACAGAACTTGGATACGCAGTATTTT.

The chain combines TRBV2 with TRBJ2-6; maybe TRBD1 (5 bases). The CDR3 is made up of 18 amino acids. CDR1 SNHLY and CDR2 FYNNEI come from the germline V gene. Trimming removed 7 bases from V and 0 bases from J, with 19 bases in between. CDR3 protein: CASIRAQGSYSGANVLTF. CDR3 DNA sequence: TGTGCCAGCATCCGGGCTCAGGGCTCCTACTCTGGGGCCAACGTCCTGACTTTC.

This sequence joins TRBV30 and TRBJ1-4; D is possibly TRBD1 (6 bases). Germline CDR1 GTSNPN, CDR2 SVGIG (reference sequence). V dropped 2 bases and J dropped 8 bases, with 12 bases sitting between them. CDR3 length: 13 amino acids. This CDR3 reads CAWSSGGAEKLFF. CDR3 in DNA: TGTGCCTGGAGTTCGGGGGGCGCAGAAAAACTGTTTTTT.

The J gene is TRBJ1-5, the V gene TRBV28; no clear D gene. The CDR3 has 15 amino acids. CDR1 is MDHEN and CDR2 is SYDVKM in the germline V gene. Trimming removed 6 bases at V and 3 bases at J, with 15 bases between. The CDR3 coding sequence is TGTGCCAGCAGCCTGGCGGGGAGCAACAATCAGCCCCAGCATTTT. Translating it yields CASSLAGSNNQPQHF.

The chain uses TRBV2 and TRBJ1-4; D is possibly TRBD1 (5 bases). Per the germline V gene, CDR1 is SNHLY and CDR2 is FYNNEI. V was pared by 6 bases and J by 6 bases, with 11 bases between. The CDR3 has 13 amino acids. CDR3: CASRAGLYEKLFF. The CDR3 nucleotides read TGTGCCAGCAGAGCAGGGTTGTATGAAAAACTGTTTTTT.

This chain links TRBV6-1 with TRBJ1-5, with D unclear. The CDR3 extends over 17 amino acids. Trimming took 4 bases from V and 5 from J, leaving 21 bases between them. Germline-derived CDR1 and CDR2 are MNHNS and SASEGT. The CDR3: CASSVRRNSFGDQPQHF. The CDR3 bases are TGTGCCAGCAGTGTTAGGAGGAACTCTTTCGGGGATCAGCCCCAGCATTTT.

The chain is built from TRBV2 and TRBJ2-2; TRBD1 might be the D (6 bases). Germline CDR1 reads SNHLY; CDR2 reads FYNNEI. The CDR3 has 14 residues. V dropped 5 bases and J dropped 4 bases, with 11 bases sitting between them. Here the CDR3 DNA reads TGTGCCAGCAGTAATCTAGGGGGCACCGGGGAGCTGTTTTTT. It is translated as CASSNLGGTGELFF.

This clone was counted a few times. Relative to the germline gene, one junction end is altered; a read error may explain this. The chain couples TRBV15 to TRBJ2-2; 11 positions agree with TRBD2. Germline CDR1 and CDR2: LNHNV and YYDKDF (reference sequence). The length of the CDR3 is 17 residues. In DNA, the CDR3 is TGTGCCACCCGCAGGGGGGCACTAGCGGGAGCCACCGGGGAGCTGTTTTTT. Translated, it gives CATRRGALAGATGELFF.

The chain couples TRBV7-9 to TRBJ2-1, with TRBD1 matching over 12 bases. Germline CDR1 is SEHNR and CDR2 is FQNEAQ (reference sequence). The CDR3 has 17 residues. Losses at the gene ends were 1 base for V and 8 bases for J; bases not matched to a gene: 9. CDR3: CASSLVAGTGGLDEQFF. The DNA of the CDR3 is TGTGCCAGCAGCTTAGTAGCCGGGACAGGGGGCTTGGATGAGCAGTTCTTC.

The chain couples TRBV5-4 to TRBJ1-1; 7 bases map to TRBD1. V shed 4 bases, J shed 2 bases, and the junction held 8 bases outside the gene matches. Germline values: CDR1 SGHNT, CDR2 YYREEE (reference sequence). The CDR3 runs to 15 residues. CDR3 bases: TGTGCCAGCAGCGCTTCGCGACAGGGAAACACTGAAGCTTTCTTT. This codes for CASSASRQGNTEAFF.

This clone was counted between two and nine times. This chain uses TRBV18 with TRBJ2-3; D ambiguous. The germline V and J ends were trimmed by 2 bases and 4 bases, with 7 bases remaining between them. Germline V lookup: CDR1 KGHSH, CDR2 LQKENI. There are 13 residues in the CDR3. DNA of the CDR3: TGTGCCAGCTCACCAGGGCAGCCAGATACGCAGTATTTT. It codes for CASSPGQPDTQYF.

The CDR3 coding sequence is TGTGCCAGCATAAGAACCGGGACAGGGGGCGAGCAGTACTTC. Translated: CASIRTGTGGEQYF. This sequence joins TRBV6-5 and TRBJ2-7; TRBD1 matches at 11 bases. The CDR3 covers 14 residues. V shed 7 bases, J shed 6 bases, and the junction held 8 bases outside the gene matches. Germline lookup yields CDR1 MNHEY and CDR2 SVGAGI.

The chain combines TRBV28 with TRBJ1-2, with TRBD1 identical over 10 bases. The CDR3 is 14 residues long. Trimming took 5 bases from V and 5 from J; bases not matched to a gene: 5. CDR1 is MDHEN, CDR2 SYDVKM, per germline. The CDR3 DNA reads as TGTGCCAGCAGTGGGACAGGGGTAGGGTATGGCTACACCTTC. Its translation: CASSGTGVGYGYTF.

The V gene is TRBV6-5, the J gene TRBJ1-2, with D possibly being TRBD1 (5 bases). Per the germline V gene, CDR1 is MNHEY and CDR2 is SVGAGI. This CDR3 region has 14 residues. Trimming took off 4 bases at V and 6 bases at J, with 15 bases between the two ends. The CDR3 nucleotides are TGTGCCAGCAGTTTAAGCGGGACCATGAATGGCTACACCTTC. Protein sequence: CASSLSGTMNGYTF.

V and J are TRBV27 and TRBJ2-1, with 8 bases that match TRBD2. Germline V CDR1 and CDR2: MNHEY, SMNVEV (reference sequence). V lost 2 bases and J lost 4; bases outside the gene matches: 7. This CDR3 is built from 16 residues. CDR3 bases: TGTGCCAGCAGTTTAGGATCGGGGGGGTTTTACAATGAGCAGTTCTTC. It yields the protein CASSLGSGGFYNEQFF.

This chain links TRBV5-1 with TRBJ1-5, with 7 bases aligning to TRBD1. V lost 4 bases to trimming and J lost 0 bases; unmatched junction nucleotides: 19. Germline V gene data show CDR1 as SGHRS and CDR2 as YFSETQ. CDR3 length equals 20 residues. The CDR3 protein is CASSLTKSRDSEHSNQPQHF. CDR3 in DNA: TGCGCCAGCAGCCTGACGAAGTCCCGGGACAGCGAGCATAGCAATCAGCCCCAGCATTTT.

Comment on this clone: The junction departs from germline at one end; a sequencing error may be responsible. V gene TRBV2 combines with J gene TRBJ2-3; D is perhaps TRBD2 (6 bases). Looked up from germline, CDR1 is SNHLY and CDR2 is FYNNEI. This CDR3 is built from 14 residues. This chain's CDR3 is CASTETSSTVTQYF. The CDR3 coding sequence is TGTGCCAGCACTGAAACTAGCTCGACGGTTACGCAGTATTTT.

This clone has just a few counts. The rearrangement joins TRBV5-1 to TRBJ2-1, with D possibly being TRBD1 (5 bases). V was pared by 1 base and J by 5 bases, with 16 bases between. Per germline, CDR1 SGHRS and CDR2 YFSETQ. CDR3 length: 16 amino acids. The CDR3 nucleotides are TGCGCCAGCAGCTTGTACGAGACAGCAACTAACAATGAGCAGTTCTTC. This encodes CASSLYETATNNEQFF.

This rearrangement joins TRBV7-6 to TRBJ1-4, with TRBD1 matching 7 bases. The junction had 12 bases not matched to a gene; V was cut back by 0 bases and J by 5 bases. The length of the CDR3 is 18 residues. Germline CDR1 and CDR2: SGHVS and FNYEAQ. CDR3 amino acids: CASSLARRSGQQNEKLFF. The CDR3 DNA follows: TGTGCCAGCAGCTTAGCCCGACGATCGGGACAGCAAAATGAAAAACTGTTTTTT. The full variable domain, its missing parts supplied by reference TRBV7-6 and TRBJ1-4, is GAGVSQSPRYKVTKRGQDVALRCDPISGHVSLYWYRQALGQGPEFLTYFNYEAQQDKSGLPNDRFSAERPEGSISTLTIQRTEQRDSAMYRCASSLARRSGQQNEKLFFGSGTQLSVL.

The chain links TRBV21-1 to TRBJ1-5. TRBV21-1 is a pseudogene locus. The CDR3 sequence is 16 residues long. CDR3 sequence reads: CASRVQKGGVGQPQHF. The CDR3 DNA sequence: TGTGCCAGCAGGGTCCAAAAGGGAGGGGTGGGTCAGCCCCAGCATTTT.

This clone was counted a single time. This chain links TRBV6-2 or TRBV6-3 with TRBJ2-5; the D is unclear. The CDR3 loop spans 11 amino acids. CDR1 MNHEY and CDR2 SVGEGT come from the germline V gene. The ends were cut back, 3 bases at V and 5 bases at J, with 4 bases in the middle. The CDR3 sequence: CASSYPETQYF. In DNA, the CDR3 is TGTGCCAGCAGTTATCCGGAGACCCAGTACTTC.

The chain has TRBV28 and TRBJ1-1; TRBD1 aligns across 8 bases. CDR1 MDHEN and CDR2 SYDVKM come from the germline V gene. V dropped 3 bases and J dropped 5; count of bases not matched to a gene: 8. This CDR3 has 15 residues. CDR3 sequence (DNA): TGTGCCAGCAGTTTTTCCCAGGGGGCGGGGACTGAAGCTTTCTTT. This codes for CASSFSQGAGTEAFF.

The genes are TRBV10-3 and TRBJ1-2; 7 bases map to TRBD1. V dropped 4 bases and J dropped 8; count of bases not matched to a gene: 10. CDR3 length: 14 residues. Germline V gene sequence: CDR1 ENHRY, CDR2 SYGVKD. The CDR3, as DNA: TGTGCCATCAGTGGGACTAGCGGGACAGCGGGCTACACCTTC. The encoded protein is CAISGTSGTAGYTF.

The chain is built from TRBV5-4 and TRBJ2-5; 9 bases line up with TRBD2. V lost 0 bases, J lost 4 bases, and 4 bases stayed unmatched. Germline V gene data show CDR1 as SGHNT and CDR2 as YYREEE (reference sequence). The CDR3 spans 15 residues. The CDR3 loop is CASSLGGGARETQYF. CDR3 DNA sequence: TGTGCCAGCAGCTTGGGCGGGGGGGCGAGAGAGACCCAGTACTTC.

The chain joins TRBV7-3 to TRBJ1-1, with unresolved D. CDR1 SGHTA and CDR2 FQGTGA come from the germline V gene. V was cut by 2 bases and J by 1 base, with 11 bases left in between. The CDR3 extends over 15 amino acids. CDR3 coding DNA: TGTGCCAGCAGCTTACAGCCGGGTACGAACACTGAAGCTTTCTTT. This translates into CASSLQPGTNTEAFF.

The chain combines TRBV7-8 with TRBJ2-7, with TRBD2 matching over 14 bases. Germline V gene sequence: CDR1 SGHVS, CDR2 FQNEAQ. The CDR3 runs 19 residues. The V segment lost 1 base and the J segment 3 bases; nucleotides outside the gene matches: 11. CDR3: CASSLVPPLGTSGSYEQYF. CDR3 DNA: TGTGCCAGCAGCTTAGTCCCACCACTAGGGACTAGCGGGAGCTACGAGCAGTACTTC.

The DNA of the CDR3 is TGTGCCAGCAGCTTGTCCGGGGGTAACACTGAAGCTTTCTTT. It codes for CASSLSGGNTEAFF. V and J are TRBV5-6 and TRBJ1-1, with a tentative D call TRBD1 (5 bases). Germline CDR1 is SGHDT and CDR2 is YYEEEE. Trimming removed 1 base from V and 2 bases from J, with 9 bases in between. The CDR3 runs to 14 residues.

Here the CDR3 reads CASRAGQGAHLEQYF. The CDR3, as DNA: TGTGCCAGCAGGGCGGGACAGGGGGCGCATCTCGAGCAGTACTTC. The chain carries TRBV5-4 and TRBJ2-7; TRBD1 matches 12 bases. This CDR3 has 15 residues. CDR1 and CDR2 from the germline V gene are SGHNT and YYREEE (reference sequence). With 5 bases clipped from V and 6 bases from J, the junction kept 9 bases outside the gene matches.

The chain uses TRBV7-8 and TRBJ1-2; D gene unclear. CDR3 length equals 14 residues. V lost 1 base, J lost 5 bases, and 11 bases lay in between. From germline, CDR1 is SGHVS and CDR2 FQNEAQ. The CDR3 spells CASSLGGSRYGYTF. The CDR3 DNA reads as TGTGCCAGCAGCTTAGGAGGGAGTCGGTATGGCTACACCTTC.